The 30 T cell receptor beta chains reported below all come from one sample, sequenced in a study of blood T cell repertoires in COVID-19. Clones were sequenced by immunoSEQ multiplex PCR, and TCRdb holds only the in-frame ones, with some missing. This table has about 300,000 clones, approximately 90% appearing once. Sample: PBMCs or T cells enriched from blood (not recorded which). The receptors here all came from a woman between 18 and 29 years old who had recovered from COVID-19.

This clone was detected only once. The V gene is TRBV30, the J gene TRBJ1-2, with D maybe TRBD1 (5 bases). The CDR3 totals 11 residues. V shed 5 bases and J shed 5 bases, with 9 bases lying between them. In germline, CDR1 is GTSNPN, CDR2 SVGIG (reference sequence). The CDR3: CAWGGGYGYTF. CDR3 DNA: TGTGCCTGGGGGGGAGGGTATGGCTACACCTTC.

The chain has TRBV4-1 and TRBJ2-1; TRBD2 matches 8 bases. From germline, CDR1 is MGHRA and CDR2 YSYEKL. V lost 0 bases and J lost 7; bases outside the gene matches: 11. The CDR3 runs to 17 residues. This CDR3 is CASSQERTGGPSNEQFF. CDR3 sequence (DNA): TGCGCCAGCAGCCAAGAACGTACGGGAGGGCCGTCGAATGAGCAGTTCTTC.

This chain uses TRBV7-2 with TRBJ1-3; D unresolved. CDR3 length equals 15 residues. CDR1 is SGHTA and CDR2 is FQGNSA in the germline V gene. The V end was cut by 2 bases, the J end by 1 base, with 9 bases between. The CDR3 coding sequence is TGTGCCAGCAGCTTATCCGGGGAGTCTGGAAACACCATATATTTT. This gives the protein CASSLSGESGNTIYF. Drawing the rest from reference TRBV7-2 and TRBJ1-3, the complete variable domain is GAGVSQSPSNKVTEKGKDVELRCDPISGHTALYWYRQSLGQGLEFLIYFQGNSAPDKSGLPSDRFSAERTGGSVSTLTIQRTQQEDSAVYLCASSLSGESGNTIYFGEGSWLTVV.

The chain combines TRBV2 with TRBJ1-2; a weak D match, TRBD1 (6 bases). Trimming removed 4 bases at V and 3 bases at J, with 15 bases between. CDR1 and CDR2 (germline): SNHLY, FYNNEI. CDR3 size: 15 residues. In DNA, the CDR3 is TGTGCCAGCAGTGCGAGGGGCGCAGGGGACTATGGCTACACCTTC. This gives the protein CASSARGAGDYGYTF.

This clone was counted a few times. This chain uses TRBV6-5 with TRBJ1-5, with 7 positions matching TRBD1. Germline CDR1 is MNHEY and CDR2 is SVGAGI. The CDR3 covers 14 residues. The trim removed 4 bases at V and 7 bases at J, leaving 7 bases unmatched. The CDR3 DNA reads TGTGCCAGCAGTTCTGGGACAGACTCCCAGCCCCAGCATTTT. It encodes CASSSGTDSQPQHF.

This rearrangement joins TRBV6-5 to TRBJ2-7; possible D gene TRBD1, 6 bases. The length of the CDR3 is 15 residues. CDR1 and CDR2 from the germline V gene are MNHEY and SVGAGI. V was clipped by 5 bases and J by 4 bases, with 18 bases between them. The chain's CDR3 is CASSTGTNKPYEQYF. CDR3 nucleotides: TGTGCCAGCAGTACCGGGACAAATAAACCTTACGAGCAGTACTTC.

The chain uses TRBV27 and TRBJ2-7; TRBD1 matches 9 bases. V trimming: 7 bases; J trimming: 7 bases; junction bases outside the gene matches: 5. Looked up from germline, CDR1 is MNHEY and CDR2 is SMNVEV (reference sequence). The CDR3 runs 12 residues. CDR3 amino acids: CASMTGGREQYF. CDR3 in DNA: TGTGCCAGCATGACAGGGGGAAGGGAGCAGTACTTC.

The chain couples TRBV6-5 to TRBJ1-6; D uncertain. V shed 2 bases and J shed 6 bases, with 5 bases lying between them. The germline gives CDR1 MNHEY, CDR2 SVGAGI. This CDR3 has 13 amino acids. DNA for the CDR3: TGTGCCAGCAGTTACCCGGGTAATTCACCCCTCCACTTT. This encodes CASSYPGNSPLHF.

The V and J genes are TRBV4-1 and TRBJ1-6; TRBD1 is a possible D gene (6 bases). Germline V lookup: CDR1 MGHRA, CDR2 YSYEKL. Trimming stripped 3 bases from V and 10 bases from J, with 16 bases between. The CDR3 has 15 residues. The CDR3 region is CASSQADSGLSPLHF. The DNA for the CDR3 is TGCGCCAGCAGCCAGGCGGACAGTGGCTTGTCACCCCTCCACTTT.

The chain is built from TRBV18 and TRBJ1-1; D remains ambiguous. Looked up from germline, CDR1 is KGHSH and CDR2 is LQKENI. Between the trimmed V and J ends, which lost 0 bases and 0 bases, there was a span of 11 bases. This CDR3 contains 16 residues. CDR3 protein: CASSPPNGEMNTEAFF. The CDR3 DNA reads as TGTGCCAGCTCACCACCTAACGGAGAAATGAACACTGAAGCTTTCTTT.

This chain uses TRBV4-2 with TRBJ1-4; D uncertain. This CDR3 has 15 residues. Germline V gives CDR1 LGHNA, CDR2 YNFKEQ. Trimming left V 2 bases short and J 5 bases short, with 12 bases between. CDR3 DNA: TGTGCCAGCAGCCAACTGGGAGGGTCCAATGAAAAACTGTTTTTT. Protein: CASSQLGGSNEKLFF.

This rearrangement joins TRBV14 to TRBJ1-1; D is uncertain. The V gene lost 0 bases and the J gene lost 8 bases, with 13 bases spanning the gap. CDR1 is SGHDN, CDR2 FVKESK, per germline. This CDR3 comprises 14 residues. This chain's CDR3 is CASSQEQEATEAFF. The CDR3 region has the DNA TGTGCCAGCAGCCAAGAGCAGGAGGCGACGGAAGCTTTCTTT.

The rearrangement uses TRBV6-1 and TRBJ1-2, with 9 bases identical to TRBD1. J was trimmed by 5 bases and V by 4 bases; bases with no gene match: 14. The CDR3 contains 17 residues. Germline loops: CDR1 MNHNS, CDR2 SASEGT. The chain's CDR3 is CASSAYSGDRVTYGYTF. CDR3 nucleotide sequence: TGTGCCAGCAGTGCCTATTCTGGGGACAGGGTTACTTATGGCTACACCTTC.

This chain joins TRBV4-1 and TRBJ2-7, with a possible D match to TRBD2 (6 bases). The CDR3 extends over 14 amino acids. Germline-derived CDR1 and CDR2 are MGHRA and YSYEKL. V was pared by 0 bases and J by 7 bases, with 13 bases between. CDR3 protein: CASSQEGQGGEQYF. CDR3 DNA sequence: TGCGCCAGCAGCCAAGAGGGTCAGGGAGGTGAGCAGTACTTC.

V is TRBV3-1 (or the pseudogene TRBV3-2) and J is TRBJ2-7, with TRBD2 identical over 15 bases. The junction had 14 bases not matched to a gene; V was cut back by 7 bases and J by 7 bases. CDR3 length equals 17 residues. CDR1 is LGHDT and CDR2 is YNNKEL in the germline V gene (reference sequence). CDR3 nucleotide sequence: TGTGCCAGCACCTCAAGCGGACTAGCGGGAGGGCCGTGGGAGCAGTACTTC. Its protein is CASTSSGLAGGPWEQYF.

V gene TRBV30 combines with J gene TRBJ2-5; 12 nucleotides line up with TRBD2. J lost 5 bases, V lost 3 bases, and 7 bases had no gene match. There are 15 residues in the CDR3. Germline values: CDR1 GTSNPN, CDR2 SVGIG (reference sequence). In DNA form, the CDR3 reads TGTGCCTGGAGCCTAGCGGGGGGGCCTGGGGAGACCCAGTACTTC. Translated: CAWSLAGGPGETQYF.

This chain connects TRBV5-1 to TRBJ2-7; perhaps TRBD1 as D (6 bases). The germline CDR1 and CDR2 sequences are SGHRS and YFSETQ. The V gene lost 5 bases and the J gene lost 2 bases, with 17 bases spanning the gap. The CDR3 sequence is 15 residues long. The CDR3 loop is CASRPRQASAYEQYF. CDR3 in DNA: TGCGCCAGCAGGCCTAGACAGGCCTCGGCCTACGAGCAGTACTTC.

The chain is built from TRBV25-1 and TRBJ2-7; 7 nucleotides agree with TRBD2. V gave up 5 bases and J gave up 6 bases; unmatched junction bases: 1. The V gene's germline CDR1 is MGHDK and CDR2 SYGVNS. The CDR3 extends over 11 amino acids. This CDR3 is CASSRLAEQYF. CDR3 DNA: TGTGCCAGCAGTCGACTAGCCGAGCAGTACTTC.

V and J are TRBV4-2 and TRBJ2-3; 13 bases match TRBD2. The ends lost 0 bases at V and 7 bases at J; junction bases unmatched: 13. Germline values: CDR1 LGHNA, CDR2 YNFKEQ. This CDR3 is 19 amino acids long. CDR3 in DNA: TGTGCCAGCAGCCAAGATCCACTAGCGGGGGGGTATCCCGTGAATACGCAGTATTTT. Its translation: CASSQDPLAGGYPVNTQYF.

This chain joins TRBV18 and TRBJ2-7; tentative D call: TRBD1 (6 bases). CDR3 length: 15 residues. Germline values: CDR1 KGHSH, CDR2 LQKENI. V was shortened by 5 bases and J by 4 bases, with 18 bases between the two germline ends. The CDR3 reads CASSSQDSAEYEQYF. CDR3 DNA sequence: TGTGCCAGCTCATCCCAGGACAGCGCAGAATACGAGCAGTACTTC.

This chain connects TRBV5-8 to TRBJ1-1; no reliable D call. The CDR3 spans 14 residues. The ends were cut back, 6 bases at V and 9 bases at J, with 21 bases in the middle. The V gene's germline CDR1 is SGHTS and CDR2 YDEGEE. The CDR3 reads CASTPWESDTKAFF. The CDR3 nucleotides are TGTGCCAGCACCCCCTGGGAGTCAGACACCAAAGCTTTCTTT.

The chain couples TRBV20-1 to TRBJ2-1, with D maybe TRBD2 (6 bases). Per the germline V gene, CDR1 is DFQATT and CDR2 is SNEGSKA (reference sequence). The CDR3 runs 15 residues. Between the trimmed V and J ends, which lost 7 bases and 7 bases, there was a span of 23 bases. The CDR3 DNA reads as TGCAGTGATAGTGACTTGGGCGGGAAACGAAATGAGCAGTTCTTC. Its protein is CSDSDLGGKRNEQFF.

The CDR3 sequence: CAISRGKDQPQHF. CDR3 nucleotides: TGTGCCATCAGCAGGGGAAAAGATCAGCCCCAGCATTTT. The rearrangement joins TRBV10-3 to TRBJ1-5; the D gene is possibly TRBD1 (6 bases). The CDR3 consists of 13 residues. Germline V gene lookup returns CDR1 ENHRY and CDR2 SYGVKD. Trimming left V 6 bases short and J 5 bases short, with 11 bases between.

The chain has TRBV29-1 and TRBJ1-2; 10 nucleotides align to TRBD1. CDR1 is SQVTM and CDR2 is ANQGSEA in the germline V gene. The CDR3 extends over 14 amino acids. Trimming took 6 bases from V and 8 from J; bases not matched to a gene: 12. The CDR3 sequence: CSVAYSGTGVGYTF. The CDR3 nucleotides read TGCAGCGTGGCTTATTCCGGGACAGGGGTAGGCTACACCTTC. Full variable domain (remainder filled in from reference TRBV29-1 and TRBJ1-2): SAVISQKPSRDICQRGTSLTIQCQVDSQVTMMFWYRQQPGQSLTLIATANQGSEATYESGFVIDKFPISRPNLTFSTLTVSNMSPEDSSIYLCSVAYSGTGVGYTFGSGTRLTVV.

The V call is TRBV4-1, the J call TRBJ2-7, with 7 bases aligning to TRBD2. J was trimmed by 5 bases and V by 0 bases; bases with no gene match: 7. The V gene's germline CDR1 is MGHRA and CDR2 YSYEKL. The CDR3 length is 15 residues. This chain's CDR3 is CASSQDHSGVNEQYF. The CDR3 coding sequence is TGCGCCAGCAGCCAAGATCACAGCGGGGTTAACGAGCAGTACTTC.

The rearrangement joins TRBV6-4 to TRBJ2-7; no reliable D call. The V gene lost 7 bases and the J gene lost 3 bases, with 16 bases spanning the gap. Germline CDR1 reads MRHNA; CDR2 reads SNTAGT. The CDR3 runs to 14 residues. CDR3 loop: CASTERSIRYEQYF. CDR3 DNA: TGTGCCAGCACAGAGCGCTCGATACGCTACGAGCAGTACTTC.

The DNA of the CDR3 is TGTGCCAGCTCAATACAGGTATCCGAGCAGTACTTC. This sequence encodes CASSIQVSEQYF. The chain combines TRBV12-3 or TRBV12-4 with TRBJ2-7, with D possibly being TRBD1 (5 bases). V shed 8 bases and J shed 6 bases, with 14 bases lying between them. CDR3 length: 12 amino acids.

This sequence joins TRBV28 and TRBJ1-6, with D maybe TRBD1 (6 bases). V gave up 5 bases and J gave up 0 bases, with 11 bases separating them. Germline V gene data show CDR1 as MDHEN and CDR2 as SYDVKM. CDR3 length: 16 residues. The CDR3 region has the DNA TGTGCCAGCAGTCACAGGGCCTTCTCCTATAATTCACCCCTCCACTTT. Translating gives CASSHRAFSYNSPLHF.

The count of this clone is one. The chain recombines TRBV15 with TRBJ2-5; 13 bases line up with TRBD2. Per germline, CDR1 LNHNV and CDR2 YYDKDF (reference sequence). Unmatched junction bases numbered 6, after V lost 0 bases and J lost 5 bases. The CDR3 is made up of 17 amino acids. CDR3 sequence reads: CATSRDQLAGGSETQYF. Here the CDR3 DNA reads TGTGCCACCAGCAGAGACCAACTAGCGGGAGGGTCGGAGACCCAGTACTTC. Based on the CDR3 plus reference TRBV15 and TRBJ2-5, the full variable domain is DAMVIQNPRYQVTQFGKPVTLSCSQTLNHNVMYWYQQKSSQAPKLLFHYYDKDFNNEADTPDNFQSRRPNTSFCFLDIRSPGLGDTAMYLCATSRDQLAGGSETQYFGPGTRLLVL.

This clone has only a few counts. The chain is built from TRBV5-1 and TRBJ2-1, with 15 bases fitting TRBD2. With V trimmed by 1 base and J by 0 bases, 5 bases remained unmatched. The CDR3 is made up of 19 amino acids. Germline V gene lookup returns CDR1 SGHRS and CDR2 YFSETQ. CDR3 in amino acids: CASSLRRTSGGASYNEQFF. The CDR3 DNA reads TGCGCCAGCAGCTTGCGCCGGACTAGCGGGGGGGCCTCCTACAATGAGCAGTTCTTC.